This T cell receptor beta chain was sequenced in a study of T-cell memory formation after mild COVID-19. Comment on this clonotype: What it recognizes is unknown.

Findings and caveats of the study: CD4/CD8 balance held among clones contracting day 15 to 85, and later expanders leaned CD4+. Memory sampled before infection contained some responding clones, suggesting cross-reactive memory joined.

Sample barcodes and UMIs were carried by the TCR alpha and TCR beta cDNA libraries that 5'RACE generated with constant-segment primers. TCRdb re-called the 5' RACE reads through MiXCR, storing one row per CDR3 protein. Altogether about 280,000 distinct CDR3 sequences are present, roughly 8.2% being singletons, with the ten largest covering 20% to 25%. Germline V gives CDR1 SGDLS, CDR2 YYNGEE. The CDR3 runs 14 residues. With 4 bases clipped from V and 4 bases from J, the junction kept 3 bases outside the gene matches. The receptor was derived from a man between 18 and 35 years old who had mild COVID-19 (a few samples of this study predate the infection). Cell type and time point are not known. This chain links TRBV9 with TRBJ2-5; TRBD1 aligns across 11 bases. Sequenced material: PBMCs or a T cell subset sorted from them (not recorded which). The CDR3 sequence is CASSKDRGRETQYF. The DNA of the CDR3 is TGTGCCAGCAGCAAGGACAGGGGGCGAGAGACCCAGTACTTC.